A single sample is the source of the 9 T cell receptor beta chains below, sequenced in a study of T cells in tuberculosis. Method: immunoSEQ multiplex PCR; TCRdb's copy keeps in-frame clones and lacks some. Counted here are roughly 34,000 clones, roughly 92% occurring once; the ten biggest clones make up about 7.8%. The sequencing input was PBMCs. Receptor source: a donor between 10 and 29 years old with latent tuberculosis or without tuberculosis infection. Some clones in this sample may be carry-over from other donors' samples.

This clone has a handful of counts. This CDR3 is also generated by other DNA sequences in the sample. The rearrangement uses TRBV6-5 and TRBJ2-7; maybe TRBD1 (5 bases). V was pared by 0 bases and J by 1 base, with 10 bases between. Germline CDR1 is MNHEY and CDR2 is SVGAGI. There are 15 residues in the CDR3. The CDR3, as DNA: TGTGCCAGCAGTTACTCAGACAGTTCGTCCTACGAGCAGTACTTC. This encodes CASSYSDSSSYEQYF.

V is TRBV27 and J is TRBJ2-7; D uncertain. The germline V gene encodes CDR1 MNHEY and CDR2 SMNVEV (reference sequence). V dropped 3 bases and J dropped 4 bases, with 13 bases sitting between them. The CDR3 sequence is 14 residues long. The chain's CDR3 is CASSFDSTMYEQYF. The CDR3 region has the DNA TGTGCCAGCAGTTTCGATTCCACTATGTACGAGCAGTACTTC.

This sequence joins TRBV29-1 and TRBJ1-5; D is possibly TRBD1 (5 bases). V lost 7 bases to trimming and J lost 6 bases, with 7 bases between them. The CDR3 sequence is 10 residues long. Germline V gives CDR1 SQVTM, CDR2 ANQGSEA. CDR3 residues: CSGRGQPQHF. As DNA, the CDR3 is TGCAGCGGGAGGGGTCAGCCCCAGCATTTT.

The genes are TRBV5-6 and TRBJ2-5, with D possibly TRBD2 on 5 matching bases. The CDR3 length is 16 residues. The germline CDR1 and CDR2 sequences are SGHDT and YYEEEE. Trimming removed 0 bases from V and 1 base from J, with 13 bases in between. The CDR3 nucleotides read TGTGCCAGCAGCTTGGCACGCCGGGGATCCCAAGAGACCCAGTACTTC. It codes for CASSLARRGSQETQYF.

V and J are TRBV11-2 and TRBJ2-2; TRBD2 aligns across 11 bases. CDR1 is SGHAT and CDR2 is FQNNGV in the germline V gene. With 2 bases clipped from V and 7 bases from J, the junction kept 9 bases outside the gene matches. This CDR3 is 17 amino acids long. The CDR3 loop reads CASSLFTSGGLLGELFF. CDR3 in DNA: TGTGCCAGCAGCTTATTCACTAGCGGGGGTTTACTCGGGGAGCTGTTTTTT.

CDR3 in amino acids: CASSVGFEFEIGGTEAFF. For the CDR3, the DNA is TGTGCCAGCAGCGTAGGATTCGAATTCGAGATAGGGGGCACTGAAGCTTTCTTT. The chain has TRBV9 and TRBJ1-1, with TRBD1 as a possible D gene (6 bases). Trimming left V 0 bases short and J 4 bases short, with 22 bases between. CDR3 size: 18 residues. Germline V CDR1 and CDR2: SGDLS, YYNGEE. Using reference TRBV9 and TRBJ1-1 for the parts outside the CDR3, the full variable domain is DSGVTQTPKHLITATGQRVTLRCSPRSGDLSVYWYQQSLDQGLQFLIQYYNGEERAKGNILERFSAQQFPDLHSELNLSSLELGDSALYFCASSVGFEFEIGGTEAFFGQGTRLTVV.

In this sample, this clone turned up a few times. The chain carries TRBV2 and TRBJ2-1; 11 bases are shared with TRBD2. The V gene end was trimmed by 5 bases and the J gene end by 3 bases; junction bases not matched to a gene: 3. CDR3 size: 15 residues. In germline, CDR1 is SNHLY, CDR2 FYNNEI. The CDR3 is CASSRLAGRYNEQFF. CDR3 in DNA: TGTGCCAGCAGTCGACTAGCGGGGCGCTACAATGAGCAGTTCTTC.

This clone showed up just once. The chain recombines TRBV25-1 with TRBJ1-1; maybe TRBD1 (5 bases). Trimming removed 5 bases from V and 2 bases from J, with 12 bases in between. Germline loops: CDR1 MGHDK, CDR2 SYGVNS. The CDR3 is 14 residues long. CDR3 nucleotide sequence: TGTGCCAGCAGTCCCGACAGTCTAAACACTGAAGCTTTCTTT. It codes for CASSPDSLNTEAFF.

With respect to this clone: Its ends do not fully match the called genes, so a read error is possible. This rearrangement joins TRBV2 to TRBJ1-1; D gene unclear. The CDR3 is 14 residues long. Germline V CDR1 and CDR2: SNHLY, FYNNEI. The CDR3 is CASMASRMNTEAFF. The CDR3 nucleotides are TGTGCCAGCATGGCTAGCAGGATGAACACTGAGGCTTTCTTT.